A selection of T cell receptor beta chains follows, all from one sample in a study of early T cells in non-severe SARS-CoV-2 infection. TCRdb ran MiXCR on the 5' RACE reads and lists one entry per CDR3 protein. Here the sample spans around 50,000 distinct CDR3 sequences, around a tenth being singletons. The source material was whole blood. These receptors all stem from an adult who was a healthcare worker with PCR-confirmed SARS-CoV-2 infection or an uninfected control (not recorded which). Both conserved end residues are part of each CDR3. Fields, in order: D gene, clone size, J gene, V gene, CDR3 DNA, CDR3 protein. A D gene is named only where the DNA matches it firmly. Only part of the rows carry a size: once, few, many, or a class if the clone is expanded.

d_gene: TRBD1; abundance: few; j_gene: TRBJ1-1; v_gene: TRBV7-6; CDR3nt: TGTGCCAGCAGCCGGGACAGGGTGGGCACTGAAGCTTTCTTT; CDR3aa: CASSRDRVGTEAFF
d_gene: TRBD1; abundance: few; j_gene: TRBJ1-2; v_gene: TRBV2; CDR3nt: TGTGCCAGCCTCGACAGGGTAAATGGCTACACCTTC; CDR3aa: CASLDRVNGYTF
d_gene: TRBD2; abundance: -; j_gene: TRBJ2-1; v_gene: TRBV7-9; CDR3nt: TGTGCCAGCAGCGCTAGCGGGAGTCGATATCATGAGCAGTTCTTC; CDR3aa: CASSASGSRYHEQFF
d_gene: TRBD1; abundance: many; j_gene: TRBJ2-7; v_gene: TRBV5-1; CDR3nt: TGCGCCAGCAGCTCACGGGACAGGGGGGCCTACGAGCAGTACTTC; CDR3aa: CASSSRDRGAYEQYF
d_gene: TRBD1; abundance: few; j_gene: TRBJ2-3; v_gene: TRBV29-1; CDR3nt: TGCAGCGTTGGCGGGACAGGGGATACAGATACGCAGTATTTT; CDR3aa: CSVGGTGDTDTQYF
d_gene: TRBD2; abundance: many; j_gene: TRBJ2-1; v_gene: TRBV7-9; CDR3nt: TGTGCCAGCAGCTCGGGACTAGCGGGGACCAATGAGCAGTTCTTC; CDR3aa: CASSSGLAGTNEQFF
d_gene: TRBD2; abundance: many; j_gene: TRBJ2-3; v_gene: TRBV27; CDR3nt: TGTGCCAGCTTCGCTAGCGGGAGGGCCACAGATACGCAGTATTTT; CDR3aa: CASFASGRATDTQYF
d_gene: -; abundance: few; j_gene: TRBJ1-1; v_gene: TRBV5-1; CDR3nt: TGCGCCAGCAGCCGCGTGGTAGACACTGAAGCTTTCTTT; CDR3aa: CASSRVVDTEAFF
d_gene: -; abundance: -; j_gene: TRBJ2-5; v_gene: TRBV20-1; CDR3nt: TGCAGTGCTAGCGGCAGCCTAGAGGACCAAGAGACCCAGTACTTC; CDR3aa: CSASGSLEDQETQYF
d_gene: -; abundance: many; j_gene: TRBJ2-3; v_gene: TRBV2; CDR3nt: TGTGCCAGCAGGGTCGGGACGCGCACAGATACGCAGTATTTT; CDR3aa: CASRVGTRTDTQYF
d_gene: TRBD2; abundance: -; j_gene: TRBJ2-7; v_gene: TRBV18; CDR3nt: TGTGCCAGCTCACCAGAAGCTAGCGGGACCACCTACGAGCAGTACTTC; CDR3aa: CASSPEASGTTYEQYF
d_gene: -; abundance: many; j_gene: TRBJ1-1; v_gene: TRBV11-2; CDR3nt: TGTGCCAGCAGCTTCGTCCAAGCTTTCTTT; CDR3aa: CASSFVQAFF
d_gene: -; abundance: many; j_gene: TRBJ1-4; v_gene: TRBV7-9; CDR3nt: TGTGCCAGCAGCTCGAACCTCATAGGCCGCGCTCTGTTTTTT; CDR3aa: CASSSNLIGRALFF
d_gene: -; abundance: few; j_gene: TRBJ2-1; v_gene: TRBV11-2; CDR3nt: TGTGCCAGCAGCCCCGGGACTTCCAGCTCCTACAATGAGCAGTTCTTC; CDR3aa: CASSPGTSSSYNEQFF
d_gene: -; abundance: many; j_gene: TRBJ1-5; v_gene: TRBV9; CDR3nt: TGTGCCAGCAGTCATGGGGGTAATAGCAATCAGCCCCAGCATTTT; CDR3aa: CASSHGGNSNQPQHF
d_gene: -; abundance: -; j_gene: TRBJ2-5; v_gene: TRBV28; CDR3nt: TGTGCCAGCAGTTTCGGACAGATCCAAGAGACCCAGTACTTC; CDR3aa: CASSFGQIQETQYF
d_gene: -; abundance: few; j_gene: TRBJ2-3; v_gene: TRBV7-2; CDR3nt: TGTGCCAGCAGCTCTCCGGTTAGACTCTACCGCACAGATACGCAGTATTTT; CDR3aa: CASSSPVRLYRTDTQYF
d_gene: -; abundance: few; j_gene: TRBJ2-2; v_gene: TRBV7-3; CDR3nt: TGTGCCAGCAGCTTATTGGGGAACACCGGGGAGCTGTTTTTT; CDR3aa: CASSLLGNTGELFF
d_gene: -; abundance: many; j_gene: TRBJ2-1; v_gene: TRBV27; CDR3nt: TGTGCCAGCAGTTTATCTTCCGTGGGGGCCAGCGGGCTGTTCTTC; CDR3aa: CASSLSSVGASGLFF
d_gene: -; abundance: few; j_gene: TRBJ1-2; v_gene: TRBV29-1; CDR3nt: TGCAGCGTTCCCGTAAGCCCCGGGTATGGCTACACCTTC; CDR3aa: CSVPVSPGYGYTF
d_gene: TRBD2; abundance: -; j_gene: TRBJ2-5; v_gene: TRBV12-3/TRBV12-4; CDR3nt: TGTGCCAGCAGTTCTCCGGGACTAGCGGGAGCGGGTGAGACCCAGTACTTC; CDR3aa: CASSSPGLAGAGETQYF
d_gene: -; abundance: many; j_gene: TRBJ2-3; v_gene: TRBV29-1; CDR3nt: TGCAGCGTTGAATCGGATACGCAGTATTTT; CDR3aa: CSVESDTQYF
d_gene: -; abundance: -; j_gene: TRBJ2-1; v_gene: TRBV13; CDR3nt: TGTGCCAGCAGCCCTGGGTCCTACAATGAGCAGTTCTTC; CDR3aa: CASSPGSYNEQFF
d_gene: TRBD2; abundance: few; j_gene: TRBJ2-5; v_gene: TRBV6-5; CDR3nt: TGTGCCAGCAGTTACTCAAGCCGGACTAGCGGGATTGGGGAGACCCAGTACTTC; CDR3aa: CASSYSSRTSGIGETQYF
d_gene: -; abundance: many; j_gene: TRBJ1-2; v_gene: TRBV28; CDR3nt: TGTGCCAGCCTGAGGAACGGATATGGCTACACCTTC; CDR3aa: CASLRNGYGYTF
d_gene: TRBD2; abundance: few; j_gene: TRBJ2-1; v_gene: TRBV12-3/TRBV12-4; CDR3nt: TGTGCCAGCAGTTTCCGACTAGCGGGAGGGTTCAATGAGCAGTTCTTC; CDR3aa: CASSFRLAGGFNEQFF
d_gene: -; abundance: many; j_gene: TRBJ1-5; v_gene: TRBV28; CDR3nt: TGTGCCAGCAGTTTACAAGGCAGACCCCTCTTAAGCCAGCCCCAGCATTTT; CDR3aa: CASSLQGRPLLSQPQHF
d_gene: -; abundance: -; j_gene: TRBJ2-3; v_gene: TRBV5-1; CDR3nt: TGCGCCAGCAGCTTTGACAGGTCTAGCACAGATACGCAGTATTTT; CDR3aa: CASSFDRSSTDTQYF
d_gene: -; abundance: many; j_gene: TRBJ1-2; v_gene: TRBV28; CDR3nt: TGTGCCAGCAGTTCAGGACAGAACTATGGCTACACCTTC; CDR3aa: CASSSGQNYGYTF